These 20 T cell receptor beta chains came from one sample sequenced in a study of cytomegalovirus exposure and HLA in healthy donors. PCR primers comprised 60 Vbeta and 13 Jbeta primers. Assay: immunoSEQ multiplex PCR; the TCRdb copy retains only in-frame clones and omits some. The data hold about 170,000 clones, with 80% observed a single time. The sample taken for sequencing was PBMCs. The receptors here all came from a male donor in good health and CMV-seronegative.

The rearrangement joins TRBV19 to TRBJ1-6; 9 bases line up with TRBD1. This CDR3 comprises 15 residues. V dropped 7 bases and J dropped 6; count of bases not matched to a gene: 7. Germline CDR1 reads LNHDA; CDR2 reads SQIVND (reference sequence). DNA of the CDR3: TGTGCCAGTACCGTGACAGGGGGACTTAATTCACCCCTCCACTTT. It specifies CASTVTGGLNSPLHF. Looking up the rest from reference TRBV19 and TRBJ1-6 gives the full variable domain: DGGITQSPKYLFRKEGQNVTLSCEQNLNHDAMYWYRQDPGQGLRLIYYSQIVNDFQKGDIAEGYSVSREKKESFPLTVTSAQKNPTAFYLCASTVTGGLNSPLHFGNGTRLTVT.

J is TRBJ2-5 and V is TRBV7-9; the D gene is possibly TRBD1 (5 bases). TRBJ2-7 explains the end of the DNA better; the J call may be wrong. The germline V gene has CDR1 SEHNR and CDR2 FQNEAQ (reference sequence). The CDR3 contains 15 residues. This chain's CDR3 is CASSLQVRVGDEQYF. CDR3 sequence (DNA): TGTGCCAGCAGTTTACAGGTCAGGGTCGGTGACGAGCAGTACTTC.

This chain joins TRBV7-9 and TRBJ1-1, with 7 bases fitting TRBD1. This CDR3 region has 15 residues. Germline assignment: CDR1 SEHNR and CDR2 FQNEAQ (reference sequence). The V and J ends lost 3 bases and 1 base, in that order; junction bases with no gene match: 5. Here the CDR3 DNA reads TGTGCCAGCAGCTTCTGGACAGGCGCGAACACTGAAGCTTTCTTT. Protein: CASSFWTGANTEAFF.

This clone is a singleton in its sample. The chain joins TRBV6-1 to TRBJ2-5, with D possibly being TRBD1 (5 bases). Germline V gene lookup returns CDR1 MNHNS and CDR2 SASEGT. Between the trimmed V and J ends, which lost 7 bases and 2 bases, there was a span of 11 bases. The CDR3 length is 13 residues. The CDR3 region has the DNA TGTGCCAGCACGGCAGGGTTGCAAGAGACCCAGTACTTC. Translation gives CASTAGLQETQYF.

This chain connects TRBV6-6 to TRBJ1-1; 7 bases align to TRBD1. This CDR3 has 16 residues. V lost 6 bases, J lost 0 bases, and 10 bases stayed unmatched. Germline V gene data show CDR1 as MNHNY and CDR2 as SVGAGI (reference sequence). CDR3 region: CASSRTGGSLNTEAFF. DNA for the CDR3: TGTGCCAGCAGCCGGACAGGTGGTTCCTTGAACACTGAAGCTTTCTTT.

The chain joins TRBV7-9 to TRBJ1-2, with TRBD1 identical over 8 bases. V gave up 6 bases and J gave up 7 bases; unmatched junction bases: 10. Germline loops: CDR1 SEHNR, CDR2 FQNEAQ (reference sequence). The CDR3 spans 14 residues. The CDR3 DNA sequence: TGTGCCAGCAGTAACAGGGGGGGCGCAGGTGGCTACACCTTC. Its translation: CASSNRGGAGGYTF.

The DNA for the CDR3 is TGTGCCAGCAGCAGACAGGGGATTGACCAGTTCTTC. The encoded protein is CASSRQGIDQFF. The rearrangement links TRBV2 to TRBJ2-1, with 8 bases fitting TRBD1. Per the germline V gene, CDR1 is SNHLY and CDR2 is FYNNEI. The ends lost 6 bases at V and 13 bases at J; junction bases unmatched: 8. CDR3 length equals 12 residues.

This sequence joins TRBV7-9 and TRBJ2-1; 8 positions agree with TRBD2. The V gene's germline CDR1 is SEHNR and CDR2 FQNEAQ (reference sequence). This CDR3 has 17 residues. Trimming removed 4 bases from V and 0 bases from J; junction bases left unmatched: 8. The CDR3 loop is CASSSAGGGGSYNEQFF. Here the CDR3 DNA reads TGTGCCAGCAGCTCTGCGGGGGGCGGGGGCTCCTACAATGAGCAGTTCTTC. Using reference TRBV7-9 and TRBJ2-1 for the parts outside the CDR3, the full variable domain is DTGVSQNPRHKITKRGQNVTFRCDPISEHNRLYWYRQTLGQGPEFLTYFQNEAQLEKSRLLSDRFSAERPKGSFSTLEIQRTEQGDSAMYLCASSSAGGGGSYNEQFFGPGTRLTVL.

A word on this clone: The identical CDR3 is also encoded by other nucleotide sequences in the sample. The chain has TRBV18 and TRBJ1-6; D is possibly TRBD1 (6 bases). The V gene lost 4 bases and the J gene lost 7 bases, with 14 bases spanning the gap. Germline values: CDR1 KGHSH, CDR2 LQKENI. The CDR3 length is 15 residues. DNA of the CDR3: TGTGCCAGCTCACGAGATCTACAGGGAAATTCACCCCTCCACTTT. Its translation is CASSRDLQGNSPLHF.

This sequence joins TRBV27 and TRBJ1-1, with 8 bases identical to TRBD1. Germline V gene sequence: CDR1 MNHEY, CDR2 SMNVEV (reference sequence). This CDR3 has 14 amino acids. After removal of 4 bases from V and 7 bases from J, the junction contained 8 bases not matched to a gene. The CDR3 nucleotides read TGTGCCAGCAGTTACTTAGGGACAGGTTATGAAGCTTTCTTT. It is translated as CASSYLGTGYEAFF.

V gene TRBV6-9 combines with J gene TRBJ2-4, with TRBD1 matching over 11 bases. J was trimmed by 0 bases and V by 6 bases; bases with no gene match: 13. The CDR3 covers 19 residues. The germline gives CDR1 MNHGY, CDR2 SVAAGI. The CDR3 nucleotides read TGTGCCAGCAGGGAGAGCGGACAGGGGGCCGGCGTAGCCAAAAACATTCAGTACTTC. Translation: CASRESGQGAGVAKNIQYF.

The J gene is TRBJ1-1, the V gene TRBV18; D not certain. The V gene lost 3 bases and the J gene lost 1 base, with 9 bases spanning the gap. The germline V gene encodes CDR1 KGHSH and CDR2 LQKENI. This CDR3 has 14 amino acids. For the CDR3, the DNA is TGTGCCAGCTCACCCGCGGGTGCGAACACTGAAGCTTTCTTT. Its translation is CASSPAGANTEAFF.

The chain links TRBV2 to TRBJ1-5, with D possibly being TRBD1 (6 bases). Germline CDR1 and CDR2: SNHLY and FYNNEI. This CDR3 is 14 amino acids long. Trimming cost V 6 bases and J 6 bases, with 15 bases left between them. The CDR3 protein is CASRNRVALQPQHF. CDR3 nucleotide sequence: TGTGCCAGCAGGAACAGGGTTGCGCTTCAGCCCCAGCATTTT.

In nucleotides, the CDR3 is TGTGCCAGTAGTCGAGCCGTGGGGATTACAGGGGCCGTCTCACCCCTCCACTTT. Amino acid sequence: CASSRAVGITGAVSPLHF. The V and J genes are TRBV19 and TRBJ1-6; 7 bases fit TRBD1. The CDR3 spans 18 residues. V lost 5 bases, J lost 10 bases, and 20 bases stayed unmatched. Germline CDR1 LNHDA, CDR2 SQIVND (reference sequence).

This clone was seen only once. CDR3 bases: TGTGCCATCAGTCCGGGACAGGGGTCTATCTACGAGCAGTACTTC. It is translated as CAISPGQGSIYEQYF. The chain recombines TRBV10-3 with TRBJ2-7, with 10 bases aligning to TRBD1. CDR1 and CDR2 (germline): ENHRY, SYGVKD. The CDR3 totals 15 residues. V gave up 5 bases and J gave up 3 bases; unmatched junction bases: 7.

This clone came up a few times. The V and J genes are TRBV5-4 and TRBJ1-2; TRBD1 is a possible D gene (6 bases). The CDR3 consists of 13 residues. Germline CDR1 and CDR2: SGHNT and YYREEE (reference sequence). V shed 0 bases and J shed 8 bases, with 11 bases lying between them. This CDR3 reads CASSLAGVGGYTF. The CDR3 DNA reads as TGTGCCAGCAGCTTGGCAGGGGTCGGAGGCTACACCTTC.

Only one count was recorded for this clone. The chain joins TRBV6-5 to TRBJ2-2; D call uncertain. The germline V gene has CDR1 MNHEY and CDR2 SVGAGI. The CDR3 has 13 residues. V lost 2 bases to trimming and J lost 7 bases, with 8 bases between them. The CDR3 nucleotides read TGTGCCAGCAGTTACGGAGCTGGCGGGGAGCTGTTTTTT. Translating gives CASSYGAGGELFF.

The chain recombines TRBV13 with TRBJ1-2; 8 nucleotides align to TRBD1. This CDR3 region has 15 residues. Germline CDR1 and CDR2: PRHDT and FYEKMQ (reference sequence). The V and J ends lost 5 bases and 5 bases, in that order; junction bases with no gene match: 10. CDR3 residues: CASSPRGTGPYGYTF. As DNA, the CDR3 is TGTGCCAGCAGCCCTAGAGGGACAGGACCTTATGGCTACACCTTC.

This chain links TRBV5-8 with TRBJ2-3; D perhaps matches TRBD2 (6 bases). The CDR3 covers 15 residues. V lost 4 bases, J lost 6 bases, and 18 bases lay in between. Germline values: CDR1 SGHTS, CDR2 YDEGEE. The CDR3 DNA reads TGTGCCAGCAGCCCCTACGGGAGTAGGGGCGATACGCAGTATTTT. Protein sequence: CASSPYGSRGDTQYF.

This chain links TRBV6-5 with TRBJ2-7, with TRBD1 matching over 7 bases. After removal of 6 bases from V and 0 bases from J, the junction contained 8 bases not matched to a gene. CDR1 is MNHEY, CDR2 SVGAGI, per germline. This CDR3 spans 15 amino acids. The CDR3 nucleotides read TGTGCCAGCAGCTACGGACAGGCAAGCTCCTACGAGCAGTACTTC. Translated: CASSYGQASSYEQYF.